These 13 T cell receptor beta chains share one sample of origin, sequenced in a study of technical replicates of blood from a few donors. Sequencing was performed with immunoSEQ multiplex PCR; in TCRdb, only in-frame clones are kept and a portion is missing. The sample shows some 70,000 clones, roughly 92% of them seen only once. Input material: T cells isolated from PBMCs. These receptors were collected from a human donor in good health.

The chain has TRBV11-2 and TRBJ2-7; maybe TRBD1 (5 bases). Trimming took off 5 bases at V and 3 bases at J, with 14 bases between the two ends. The CDR3 is 14 amino acids. Germline CDR1 and CDR2: SGHAT and FQNNGV. CDR3 region: CASSQGVKGYEQYF. The CDR3 region has the DNA TGTGCCAGCAGCCAAGGGGTGAAGGGCTACGAGCAGTACTTC. Full variable domain (missing parts from reference TRBV11-2 and TRBJ2-7): EAGVAQSPRYKIIEKRQSVAFWCNPISGHATLYWYQQILGQGPKLLIQFQNNGVVDDSQLPKDRFSAERLKGVDSTLKIQPAKLEDSAVYLCASSQGVKGYEQYFGPGTRLTVT.

This chain connects TRBV7-6 to TRBJ1-1; 9 bases match TRBD1. The germline CDR1 and CDR2 sequences are SGHVS and FNYEAQ. The CDR3 is 16 residues long. Losses at the gene ends were 0 bases for V and 3 bases for J; bases not matched to a gene: 5. The CDR3 loop is CASSLARGQGDTEAFF. The DNA of the CDR3 is TGTGCCAGCAGCTTAGCGAGGGGACAGGGAGACACTGAAGCTTTCTTT.

The V gene is TRBV13, the J gene TRBJ1-1, with 7 bases lining up with TRBD1. This CDR3 has 15 residues. Germline V lookup: CDR1 PRHDT, CDR2 FYEKMQ (reference sequence). V was clipped by 5 bases and J by 0 bases; unmatched bases: 6. The chain's CDR3 is CASSEQGQMNTEAFF. The CDR3 DNA sequence: TGTGCCAGCAGCGAGCAGGGACAGATGAACACTGAAGCTTTCTTT.

The chain joins TRBV12-5 to TRBJ2-1; 7 positions agree with TRBD1. Looked up from germline, CDR1 is LGHNT and CDR2 is FRNRAP. J was trimmed by 6 bases and V by 0 bases; bases with no gene match: 11. The length of the CDR3 is 17 residues. CDR3: CASGLVRQGFDSNEQFF. CDR3 DNA sequence: TGTGCTAGTGGTTTGGTGAGACAGGGATTTGATTCCAATGAGCAGTTCTTC.

The chain couples TRBV7-9 to TRBJ1-4, with D hard to call. Between the trimmed V and J ends, which lost 5 bases and 3 bases, there was a span of 4 bases. The germline CDR1 and CDR2 sequences are SEHNR and FQNEAQ (reference sequence). The CDR3 is 12 amino acids. CDR3 amino acids: CASSPSNEKLFF. The CDR3 DNA is TGTGCCAGCAGCCCCTCTAATGAAAAACTGTTTTTT.

The rearrangement uses TRBV6-5 and TRBJ2-1; TRBD2 matches 8 bases. The CDR3 is 15 amino acids. Unmatched junction bases numbered 5, after V lost 5 bases and J lost 2 bases. CDR1 is MNHEY, CDR2 SVGAGI, per germline. The CDR3 DNA reads as TGTGCCAGCAGTGCCTCGGGAGGGCCCTACAATGAGCAGTTCTTC. It specifies CASSASGGPYNEQFF.

The rearrangement links TRBV9 to TRBJ2-6; TRBD2 agrees at 7 bases. There are 18 residues in the CDR3. Germline CDR1 is SGDLS and CDR2 is YYNGEE. Trimming removed 4 bases from V and 0 bases from J; junction bases left unmatched: 10. The chain's CDR3 is CASSSREGSYSGANVLTF. DNA for the CDR3: TGTGCCAGCAGCTCTAGGGAGGGGTCATACTCTGGGGCCAACGTCCTGACTTTC.

The chain combines TRBV6-5 with TRBJ1-5; D is possibly TRBD1 (5 bases). Germline V CDR1 and CDR2: MNHEY, SVGAGI. This CDR3 is built from 15 residues. Trimming left V 0 bases short and J 5 bases short, with 11 bases between. The DNA for the CDR3 is TGTGCCAGCAGTTACTCAGGGGCTTTGGATCAGCCCCAGCATTTT. This sequence encodes CASSYSGALDQPQHF.

This clone appeared once. The chain couples TRBV7-3 to TRBJ2-3; maybe TRBD1 (6 bases). The ends were cut back, 5 bases at V and 5 bases at J, with 14 bases in the middle. The CDR3 has 14 residues. Germline CDR1 is SGHTA and CDR2 is FQGTGA. This CDR3 reads CASSTALRGDTQYF. For the CDR3, the DNA is TGTGCCAGCAGCACCGCCCTCAGGGGAGATACGCAGTATTTT.

The chain couples TRBV28 to TRBJ1-2; the D gene is possibly TRBD1 (6 bases). V was cut by 9 bases and J by 6 bases, with 23 bases left in between. Germline CDR1 and CDR2: MDHEN and SYDVKM. The CDR3 totals 15 residues. CDR3 DNA: TGTGCCAGTACAGGTACAGGGAGATACAAACATGGCTACACCTTC. Translated: CASTGTGRYKHGYTF.

This clone was detected once. The chain is built from TRBV5-5 and TRBJ1-2; the match to TRBD1 covers 8 bases. Germline CDR1 and CDR2: SGHKS and YYEKEE (reference sequence). J was trimmed by 4 bases and V by 0 bases; bases with no gene match: 5. CDR3 length equals 15 residues. DNA of the CDR3: TGTGCCAGCAGCTTGGGAACAGGGGGACTCTATGGCTACACCTTC. Translated, it gives CASSLGTGGLYGYTF.

This clone occurred a few times. The rearrangement uses TRBV7-3 and TRBJ2-2; 15 positions match TRBD2. The trim removed 4 bases at V and 6 bases at J, leaving 3 bases unmatched. Germline CDR1 reads SGHTA; CDR2 reads FQGTGA. The CDR3 length is 16 residues. The CDR3 region has the DNA TGTGCCAGCAGCTCGGGACTAGCGGGAGGATCCGGGGAGCTGTTTTTT. Translating it yields CASSSGLAGGSGELFF.

V is TRBV18 and J is TRBJ1-1; 8 bases map to TRBD1. Per the germline V gene, CDR1 is KGHSH and CDR2 is LQKENI. Trimming took 3 bases from V and 5 from J; bases not matched to a gene: 11. This CDR3 is built from 16 residues. The CDR3 DNA is TGTGCCAGCTCACCTGGGACAGGAGATGTAGGTACTGAAGCTTTCTTT. Its protein is CASSPGTGDVGTEAFF. Full variable domain (remainder filled in from reference TRBV18 and TRBJ1-1): NAGVMQNPRHLVRRRGQEARLRCSPMKGHSHVYWYRQLPEEGLKFMVYLQKENIIDESGMPKERFSAEFPKEGPSILRIQQVVRGDSAAYFCASSPGTGDVGTEAFFGQGTRLTVV.